Detailed here is one T cell receptor (beta chain). TCRbeta library preparation incorporated unique molecular identifiers. TCRdb re-called the PCR reads through MiXCR, storing one row per CDR3 protein. The repertoire consists of about 610,000 distinct CDR3 sequences, with roughly a tenth occurring once and the leading ten covering roughly 4%. The data were obtained in a study of T-cell reconstitution after alpha-beta-depleted transplantation in children. V was cut by 1 base and J by 0 bases, with 13 bases left in between. The CDR3 runs 16 residues. Germline V gene sequence: CDR1 SGHTA, CDR2 FQGNSA. This receptor was identified in a human donor who donated a stem cell graft to a child with acute myeloid leukemia. Source: PBMCs from the stem cell graft donor, taken from the stem cell graft. V is TRBV7-2 and J is TRBJ2-7; D tentatively reads TRBD1 or TRBD2 (5 bases each). The CDR3 protein is CASSLGGRPYSYEQYF. Written as DNA, the CDR3 is TGTGCCAGCAGCTTAGGGGGACGGCCATACTCCTACGAGCAGTACTTC.